The subject of this entry is one T cell receptor beta chain. The antigen is unknown. Using immunoSEQ multiplex PCR, the repertoire was profiled, and TCRdb retains in-frame clones only, with some absent. The sample has over 110,000 clones; more than 80% are singletons. This record belongs to a study of Ad26.COV2.S vaccination and SARS-CoV-2 variants. General study findings and limits: Reportedly, spike-specific CD8+ and CD4+ T cell responses achieved substantial breadth once vaccination had taken place.

Germline CDR1 is DFQATT and CDR2 is SNEGSKA (reference sequence). The CDR3 has 10 residues. The germline V and J ends were trimmed by 6 bases and 11 bases, with 11 bases remaining between them. This specimen was peripheral blood, taken after recovery from COVID-19. This sequence joins TRBV20-1 and TRBJ2-1; no definite D call. This receptor was identified in a human donor who had recovered from COVID-19. Here the CDR3 DNA reads TGCAGTGCGATTGACATCCAGCAGTTCTTC. As protein: CSAIDIQQFF.